This T cell receptor (beta chain) was sequenced in a study of T cells in Graves' hyperthyroidism and ophthalmopathy. Points from the study as a whole: In the blood, most expanded thyroid clonotypes above 0.001 appeared as well. Stable hyperthyroidism was separated from ophthalmopathy by a model based on 13 V-J features.

There are 21 residues in the CDR3. J gave up 5 bases and V 5 bases, and 18 bases lay outside the gene matches. The germline V gene encodes CDR1 MNHEY and CDR2 SMNVEV (reference sequence). Diagnosis rested on symptoms, serum thyroxine and TRAb, thyroid ultrasound, and orbital computed tomography. From RNA transcripts, TCR beta CDR3 regions were amplified. The TCR CDR3 was amplified in a first-round RT-PCR using the HTBI primer set. TCRdb recomputed calls from the multiplex PCR reads with MiXCR, one row per CDR3 protein. The table has about 720,000 distinct CDR3 sequences, about 17% seen once. This clonotype appeared many times. The antigen is unknown.

The sequenced material came from blood. The rearrangement joins TRBV27 to TRBJ2-1, with 16 bases that match TRBD2. This sequence was found in a man younger than 35 with Graves' hyperthyroidism. The CDR3 here is CASSPIYPGLAGGRGHNEQFF. The CDR3, as DNA: TGTGCCAGCAGTCCAATTTATCCGGGACTAGCGGGAGGGAGGGGCCACAATGAGCAGTTCTTC.